This T cell receptor (beta chain) was found in a study of T cells after yellow fever vaccination. CDR3 length: 15 amino acids. Germline loops: CDR1 SQVTM, CDR2 ANQGSEA. V trimming: 6 bases; J trimming: 1 base; junction bases outside the gene matches: 8. Each CDR3 protein is one row after TCRdb ran MiXCR on the 5' RACE reads. The sample has a few hundred thousand distinct CDR3 sequences, 19% seen once. The rearrangement joins TRBV29-1 to TRBJ2-3; TRBD2 aligns across 9 bases. The specimen comprised PBMCs, sampled 15 days after the yellow fever booster vaccination. The TCR was taken from a man aged 25-45 years who received the YFV17D yellow fever vaccine. The CDR3 DNA sequence: TGCAGCGTCACCGGGACTAGCAGCCGCACAGATACGCAGTATTTT. As protein: CSVTGTSSRTDTQYF.